This TCR beta chain is drawn from a study of Ad26.COV2.S vaccination and SARS-CoV-2 variants. Findings of the study overall: Considerable breadth of spike-specific CD8+ and CD4+ T cell responses has reportedly been documented following vaccination. There was a possibility that the TCR breadth and depth analyses underestimated total T cell responses.

Worth noting for this clone: Its antigen is undetermined.

Treatment of the sample: some 19 received Ad26.COV2.S at low or high dose, single or two shots; several received placebo; per-sample allocation not given. The study sampled participants on day 63 after the first vaccine or placebo injection. The CDR3 runs to 14 residues. Germline CDR1 reads MNHEY; CDR2 reads SMNVEV (reference sequence). Trimming removed 5 bases from V and 11 bases from J, with 21 bases in between. The table came from immunoSEQ multiplex PCR; TCRdb's copy has only in-frame clones and leaves some out. This table holds approximately 480,000 clones, around 88% found once. The V gene is TRBV27, the J gene TRBJ1-1, with D possibly being TRBD1 (5 bases). This receptor was obtained from a person aged 18-60 years who received the Ad26.COV2.S COVID-19 vaccine or a placebo. The sample in question was peripheral blood, obtained in a trial of Ad26.COV2.S vaccine versus placebo. The CDR3 DNA sequence: TGTGCCAGCAGTGGGGGGACTCGGTCAGGGCACGCTTTCTTT. This translates into CASSGGTRSGHAFF.